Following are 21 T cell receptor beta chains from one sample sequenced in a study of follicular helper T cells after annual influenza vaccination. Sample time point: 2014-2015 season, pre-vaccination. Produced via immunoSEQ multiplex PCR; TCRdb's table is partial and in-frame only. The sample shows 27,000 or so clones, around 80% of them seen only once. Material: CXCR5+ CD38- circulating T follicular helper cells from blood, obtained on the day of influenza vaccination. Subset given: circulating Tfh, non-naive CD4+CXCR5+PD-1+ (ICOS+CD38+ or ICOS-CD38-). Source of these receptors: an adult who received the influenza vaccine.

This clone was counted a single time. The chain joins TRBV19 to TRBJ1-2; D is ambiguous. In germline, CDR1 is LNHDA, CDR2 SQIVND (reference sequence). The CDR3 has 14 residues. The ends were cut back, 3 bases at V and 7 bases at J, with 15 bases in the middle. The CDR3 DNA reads TGTGCCAGTAGTATGGAGGGATCCGGAGGTGGCTACACCTTC. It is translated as CASSMEGSGGGYTF. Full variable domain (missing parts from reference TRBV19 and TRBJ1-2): DGGITQSPKYLFRKEGQNVTLSCEQNLNHDAMYWYRQDPGQGLRLIYYSQIVNDFQKGDIAEGYSVSREKKESFPLTVTSAQKNPTAFYLCASSMEGSGGGYTFGSGTRLTVV.

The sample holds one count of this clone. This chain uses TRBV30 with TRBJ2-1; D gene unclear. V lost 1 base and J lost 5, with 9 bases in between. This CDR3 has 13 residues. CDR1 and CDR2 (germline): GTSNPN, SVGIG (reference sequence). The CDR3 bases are TGTGCCTGGAGTGGTAGAAGCGACAATGAGCAGTTCTTC. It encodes CAWSGRSDNEQFF.

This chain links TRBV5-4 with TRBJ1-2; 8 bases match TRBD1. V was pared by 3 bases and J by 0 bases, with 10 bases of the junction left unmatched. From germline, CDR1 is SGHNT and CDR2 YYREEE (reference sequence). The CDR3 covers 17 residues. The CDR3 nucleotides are TGTGCCAGCAGCTACGACAGGGGTCAGTTAGCTAACTATGGCTACACCTTC. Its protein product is CASSYDRGQLANYGYTF. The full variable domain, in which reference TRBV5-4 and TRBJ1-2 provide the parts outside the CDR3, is ETGVTQSPTHLIKTRGQQVTLRCSSQSGHNTVSWYQQALGQGPQFIFQYYREEENGRGNFPPRFSGLQFPNYSSELNVNALELDDSALYLCASSYDRGQLANYGYTFGSGTRLTVV.

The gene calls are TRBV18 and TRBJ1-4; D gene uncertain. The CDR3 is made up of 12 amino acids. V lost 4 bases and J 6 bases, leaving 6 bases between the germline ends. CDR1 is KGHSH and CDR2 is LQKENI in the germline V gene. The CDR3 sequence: CASSRQDEKLFF. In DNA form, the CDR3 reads TGTGCCAGCTCACGGCAGGATGAAAAACTGTTTTTT.

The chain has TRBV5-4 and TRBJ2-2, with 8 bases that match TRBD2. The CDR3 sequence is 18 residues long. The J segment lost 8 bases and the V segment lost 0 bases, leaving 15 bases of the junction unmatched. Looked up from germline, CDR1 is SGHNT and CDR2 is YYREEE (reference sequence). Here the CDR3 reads CASSLGAVGGRRAGELFF. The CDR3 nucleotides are TGTGCCAGCAGCTTGGGTGCGGTCGGCGGGAGGAGAGCGGGGGAGCTGTTTTTT.

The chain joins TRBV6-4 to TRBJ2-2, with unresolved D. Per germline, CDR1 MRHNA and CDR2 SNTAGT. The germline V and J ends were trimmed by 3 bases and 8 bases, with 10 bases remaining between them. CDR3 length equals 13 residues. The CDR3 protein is CASSEEFRGELFF. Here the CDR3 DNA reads TGTGCCAGCAGTGAAGAATTCAGGGGGGAGCTGTTTTTT.

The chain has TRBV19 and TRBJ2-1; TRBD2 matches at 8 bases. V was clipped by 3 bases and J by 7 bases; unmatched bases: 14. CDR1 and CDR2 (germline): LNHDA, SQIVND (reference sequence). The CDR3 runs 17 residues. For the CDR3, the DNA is TGTGCCAGTAGTATTGAACCACTAGCGGTCTATAGGAATGAGCAGTTCTTC. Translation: CASSIEPLAVYRNEQFF.

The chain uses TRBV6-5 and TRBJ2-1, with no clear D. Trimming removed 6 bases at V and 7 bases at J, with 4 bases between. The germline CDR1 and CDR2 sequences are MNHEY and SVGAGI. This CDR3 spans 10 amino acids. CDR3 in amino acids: CASSRNEQFF. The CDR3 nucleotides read TGTGCCAGCAGCCGTAATGAGCAGTTCTTC.

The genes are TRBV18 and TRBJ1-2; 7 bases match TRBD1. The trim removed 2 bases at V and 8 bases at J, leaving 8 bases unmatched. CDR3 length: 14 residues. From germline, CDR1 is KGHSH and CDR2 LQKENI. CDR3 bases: TGTGCCAGCTCACCAGAGACAGGGAGTGACGGCTACACCTTC. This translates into CASSPETGSDGYTF.

The CDR3 DNA is TGTGCCAGCAGCCAAGATCCGGGAAGTGGAAAGACTGAAGCTTTCTTT. The encoded protein is CASSQDPGSGKTEAFF. The chain uses TRBV14 and TRBJ1-1, with D unresolved. Germline V gene data show CDR1 as SGHDN and CDR2 as FVKESK. Trimming removed 0 bases at V and 5 bases at J, with 16 bases between. This CDR3 contains 16 residues.

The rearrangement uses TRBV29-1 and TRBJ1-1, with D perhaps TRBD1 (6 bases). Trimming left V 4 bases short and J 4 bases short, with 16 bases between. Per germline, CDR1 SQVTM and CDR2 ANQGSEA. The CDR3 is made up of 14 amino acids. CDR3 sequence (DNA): TGCAGCGTTGTTAATGGGGGCATTTCCACTGAAGCTTTCTTT. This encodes CSVVNGGISTEAFF.

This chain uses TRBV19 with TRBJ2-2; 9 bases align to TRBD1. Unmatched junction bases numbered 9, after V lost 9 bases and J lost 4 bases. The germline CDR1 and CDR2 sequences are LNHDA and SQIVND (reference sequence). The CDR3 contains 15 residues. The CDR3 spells CASRSGTGSTGELFF. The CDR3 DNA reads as TGTGCCAGCAGGTCCGGGACAGGGAGCACCGGGGAGCTGTTTTTT.

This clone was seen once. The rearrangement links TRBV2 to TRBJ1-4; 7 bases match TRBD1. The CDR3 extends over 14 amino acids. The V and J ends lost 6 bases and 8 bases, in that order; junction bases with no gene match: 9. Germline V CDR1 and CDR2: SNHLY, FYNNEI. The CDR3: CASRDRTGLEKLFF. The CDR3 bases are TGTGCCAGCAGGGACAGGACAGGTCTGGAAAAACTGTTTTTT.

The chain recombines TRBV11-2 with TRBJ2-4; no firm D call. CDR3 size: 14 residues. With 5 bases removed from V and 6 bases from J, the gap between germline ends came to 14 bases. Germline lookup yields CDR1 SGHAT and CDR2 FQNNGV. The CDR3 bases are TGTGCCAGCAGCCCTGGGCAGCTTACAAACATTCAGTACTTC. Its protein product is CASSPGQLTNIQYF.

The CDR3 nucleotides read TGTGCCAGCAGTCCTCGACAGAACACTGAAGCTTTCTTT. It encodes CASSPRQNTEAFF. The chain combines TRBV11-2 with TRBJ1-1; D is unresolved. Germline-derived CDR1 and CDR2 are SGHAT and FQNNGV. This CDR3 is built from 13 residues. V lost 6 bases to trimming and J lost 1 base, with 9 bases between them.

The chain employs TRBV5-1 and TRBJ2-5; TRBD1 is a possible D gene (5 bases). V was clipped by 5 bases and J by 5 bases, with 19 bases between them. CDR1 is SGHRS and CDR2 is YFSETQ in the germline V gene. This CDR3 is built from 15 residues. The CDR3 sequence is CASSYDSAGSETQYF. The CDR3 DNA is TGCGCCAGCAGTTACGACAGCGCAGGATCGGAGACCCAGTACTTC.

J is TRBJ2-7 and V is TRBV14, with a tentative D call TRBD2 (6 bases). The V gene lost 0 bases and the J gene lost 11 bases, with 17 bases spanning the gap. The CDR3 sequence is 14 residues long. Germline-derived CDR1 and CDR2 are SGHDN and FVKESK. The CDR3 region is CASSQEGWAGSKYF. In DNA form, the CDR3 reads TGTGCCAGCAGCCAAGAAGGGTGGGCCGGGAGCAAGTACTTC.

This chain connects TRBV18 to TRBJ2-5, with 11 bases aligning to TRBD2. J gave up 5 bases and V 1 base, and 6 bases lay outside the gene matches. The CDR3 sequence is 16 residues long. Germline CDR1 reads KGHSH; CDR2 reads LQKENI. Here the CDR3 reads CASSPQLAGEWETQYF. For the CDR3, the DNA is TGTGCCAGCTCACCACAACTAGCGGGGGAGTGGGAGACCCAGTACTTC.

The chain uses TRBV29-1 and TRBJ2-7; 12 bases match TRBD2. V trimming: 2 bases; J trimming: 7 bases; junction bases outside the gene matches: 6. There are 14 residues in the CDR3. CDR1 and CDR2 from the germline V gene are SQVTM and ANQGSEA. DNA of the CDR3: TGCAGCGTTGAATTCGGACTAGCGGGGAGTGAGCAGTACTTC. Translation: CSVEFGLAGSEQYF.

The CDR3 reads CASSLASGSAEQYF. Written as DNA, the CDR3 is TGTGCCAGCAGCTTAGCTAGCGGGAGTGCCGAGCAGTACTTC. The chain links TRBV11-2 to TRBJ2-7, with 10 bases fitting TRBD2. The CDR3 runs to 14 residues. CDR1 is SGHAT and CDR2 is FQNNGV in the germline V gene. J was trimmed by 6 bases and V by 1 base; bases with no gene match: 3.

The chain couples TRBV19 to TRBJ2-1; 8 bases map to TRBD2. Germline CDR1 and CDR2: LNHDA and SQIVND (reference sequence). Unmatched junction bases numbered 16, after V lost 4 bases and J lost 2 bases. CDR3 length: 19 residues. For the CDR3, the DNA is TGTGCCAGTAGTAAGCAGTCCCTCCTTCTAGCGGGTACCTACAATGAGCAGTTCTTC. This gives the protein CASSKQSLLLAGTYNEQFF.